The present entry profiles one TCR beta chain with its context. Its specificity is unknown. Data came from immunoSEQ multiplex PCR; TCRdb stores just in-frame clones and leaves some out. Of approximately 3,500 clones listed, around half are singletons. The sample is drawn from a study of immune evolution from preneoplasia to lung adenocarcinoma. Broader study findings: Normal lung had highest clonality; later lesions appeared denser, more diverse. From normal lung to invasive adenocarcinoma, top clone frequencies appeared to decrease.

The CDR3 runs 14 residues. The V and J ends lost 5 bases and 0 bases respectively, with 8 bases between them. Germline CDR1 and CDR2: SNHLY and FYNNEI. The source of this sequence is a person aged 45 to 59 with lung adenocarcinoma. The chain recombines TRBV2 with TRBJ2-1; tentative D call: TRBD1 (5 bases). The sequenced sample consisted of FFPE normal lung tissue adjacent to the tumor. CDR3 sequence reads: CASSWGGSYNEQFF. The CDR3 bases are TGTGCCAGCAGTTGGGGCGGCTCCTACAATGAGCAGTTCTTC. Full variable domain (missing parts from reference TRBV2 and TRBJ2-1): EPEVTQTPSHQVTQMGQEVILRCVPISNHLYFYWYRQILGQKVEFLVSFYNNEISEKSEIFDDQFSVERPDGSNFTLKIRSTKLEDSAMYFCASSWGGSYNEQFFGPGTRLTVL.